One sample yielded the 25 T cell receptor beta chains listed below, sequenced in a study of blood T cells in healthy people across ages. Through a sample-barcoded 5' primer and a J-beta primer mix, a second PCR was run for about 6 to 12 cycles. TCRdb redid the calling of the 5' RACE reads with MiXCR, one entry per CDR3 protein. The table has 780,000 or so distinct CDR3 sequences, about 25% seen once; the top ten hold under 4%. The same data also contributed to another study, on T cells of mothers and their children.

Material for sequencing was blood. Receptors originate from a boy between 10 and 17 years old in good health.

This clonotype was picked up a small number of times. The V gene is TRBV29-1, the J gene TRBJ2-7; D is tentatively TRBD1 or TRBD2 (5 bases each). The CDR3 spans 13 residues. CDR1 is SQVTM and CDR2 is ANQGSEA in the germline V gene. V was trimmed by 2 bases and J by 1 base, leaving 9 bases between them. The CDR3 loop is CSVETGLSYEQYF. The DNA for the CDR3 is TGCAGCGTTGAAACAGGACTTTCCTACGAGCAGTACTTC.

The rearrangement joins TRBV7-2 to TRBJ2-1; 8 bases are a match to TRBD2. The V gene end was trimmed by 5 bases and the J gene end by 12 bases; junction bases not matched to a gene: 3. Looked up from germline, CDR1 is SGHTA and CDR2 is FQGNSA. The CDR3 runs to 11 residues. The CDR3 bases are TGTGCCAGCAGCCAGAGCGGGGGGCAGTTCTTC. As protein: CASSQSGGQFF.

The V gene is TRBV4-3, the J gene TRBJ1-3; D is uncertain. The germline V and J ends were trimmed by 0 bases and 4 bases, with 10 bases remaining between them. The CDR3 sequence is 15 residues long. Germline values: CDR1 LGHNA, CDR2 YSLEER. The CDR3 reads CASSQDAGPGNTIYF. The CDR3 DNA is TGCGCCAGCAGCCAAGATGCGGGCCCGGGAAACACCATATATTTT.

The V call is TRBV9, the J call TRBJ1-6; D unclear. Germline V gives CDR1 SGDLS, CDR2 YYNGEE. This CDR3 comprises 14 residues. The germline V and J ends were trimmed by 0 bases and 7 bases, with 8 bases remaining between them. The CDR3 DNA sequence: TGTGCCAGCAGCGTAGAGACGGAGAATTCACCCCTCCACTTT. Its translation is CASSVETENSPLHF. The full variable domain, with the rest looked up from reference TRBV9 and TRBJ1-6, is DSGVTQTPKHLITATGQRVTLRCSPRSGDLSVYWYQQSLDQGLQFLIQYYNGEERAKGNILERFSAQQFPDLHSELNLSSLELGDSALYFCASSVETENSPLHFGNGTRLTVT.

At least ten counts were recorded for this clonotype. The rearrangement joins TRBV7-9 to TRBJ2-7; D is undetermined. The CDR3 is made up of 13 amino acids. The germline CDR1 and CDR2 sequences are SEHNR and FQNEAQ (reference sequence). Trimming shortened V by 0 bases and J by 5 bases, and 8 bases separated the two germline ends. This CDR3 reads CASSLAVEDEQYF. CDR3 bases: TGTGCCAGCAGCTTAGCAGTAGAGGACGAGCAGTACTTC.

This chain joins TRBV11-1 and TRBJ2-1, with 10 bases lining up with TRBD2. V lost 5 bases, J lost 10 bases, and 8 bases stayed unmatched. The V gene's germline CDR1 is SGHAT and CDR2 FQDESV (reference sequence). The CDR3 contains 14 residues. The CDR3 nucleotides are TGTGCCAGCAGCCCAGGACTAGCGGTCCCCGAGCAGTTCTTC. The encoded protein is CASSPGLAVPEQFF.

This clonotype showed up just a few times. V gene TRBV7-3 combines with J gene TRBJ1-3; D not certain. V gave up 3 bases and J gave up 2 bases, with 5 bases separating them. Germline values: CDR1 SGHTA, CDR2 FQGTGA. This CDR3 region has 13 residues. As DNA, the CDR3 is TGTGCCAGCAGCTTCGGACCTGGAAACACCATATATTTT. It is translated as CASSFGPGNTIYF.

The chain is built from TRBV4-2 and TRBJ2-7, with TRBD2 as a possible D gene (5 bases). The CDR3 runs to 16 residues. CDR1 is LGHNA, CDR2 YNFKEQ, per germline. V was pared by 0 bases and J by 0 bases, with 12 bases between. The CDR3 protein is CASSQDAAGVSYEQYF. The CDR3 nucleotides are TGTGCCAGCAGCCAAGACGCGGCGGGCGTCTCCTACGAGCAGTACTTC.

This clonotype was recorded at least ten times. The chain links TRBV7-9 to TRBJ1-1; D is perhaps TRBD1 (6 bases). V was clipped by 5 bases and J by 2 bases, with 9 bases between them. The germline V gene encodes CDR1 SEHNR and CDR2 FQNEAQ (reference sequence). The CDR3 has 13 amino acids. The CDR3 coding sequence is TGTGCCAGCAGCGACGGGACAAACACTGAAGCTTTCTTT. Translating gives CASSDGTNTEAFF.

The chain recombines TRBV5-1 with TRBJ1-2; 7 bases agree with TRBD1. The length of the CDR3 is 15 residues. CDR1 SGHRS and CDR2 YFSETQ come from the germline V gene. V lost 4 bases to trimming and J lost 2 bases; unmatched junction nucleotides: 8. CDR3 nucleotide sequence: TGCGCCAGCAGCCCCGACAGGGACCTAAACTATGGCTACACCTTC. Protein product: CASSPDRDLNYGYTF.

This CDR3 reads CASSPEGLLQFF. The CDR3 coding sequence is TGTGCCAGCAGCCCTGAAGGGCTGCTCCAGTTCTTC. The rearrangement uses TRBV14 and TRBJ2-1; D remains unclear. In germline, CDR1 is SGHDN, CDR2 FVKESK. CDR3 length: 12 amino acids. V shed 4 bases and J shed 13 bases, with 14 bases lying between them.

This clonotype was counted between two and nine times. The chain links TRBV20-1 to TRBJ1-6; the match to TRBD1 covers 8 bases. V shed 0 bases, J shed 3 bases, and the junction held 7 bases outside the gene matches. The germline V gene encodes CDR1 DFQATT and CDR2 SNEGSKA (reference sequence). This CDR3 spans 17 amino acids. The CDR3 DNA is TGCAGTGCTAGAGATCCCGCCACAGGGGGCTATAATTCACCCCTCCACTTT. It translates to CSARDPATGGYNSPLHF.

The chain combines TRBV20-1 with TRBJ1-4; 9 bases are shared with TRBD1. Unmatched junction bases numbered 22, after V lost 3 bases and J lost 8 bases. CDR3 size: 19 residues. Germline CDR1 reads DFQATT; CDR2 reads SNEGSKA (reference sequence). The CDR3 sequence: CSASLFGGDRVLLGEKLFF. In nucleotides, the CDR3 is TGCAGTGCTAGTTTGTTTGGCGGGGACAGGGTGCTTCTGGGGGAAAAACTGTTTTTT.

This chain connects TRBV6-1 to TRBJ2-5; the D is unclear. CDR3 size: 15 residues. The germline gives CDR1 MNHNS, CDR2 SASEGT. With 1 base removed from V and 1 base from J, the gap between germline ends came to 10 bases. CDR3 residues: CASSEGPTIQETQYF. CDR3 nucleotides: TGTGCCAGCAGTGAAGGGCCGACGATCCAAGAGACCCAGTACTTC.

The rearrangement joins TRBV20-1 to TRBJ2-1; 10 bases are a match to TRBD1. The better agreement between TRBJ2-5 and the DNA end casts doubt on the J call. CDR1 DFQATT and CDR2 SNEGSKA come from the germline V gene (reference sequence). This CDR3 has 15 amino acids. CDR3 sequence: CSARDARTGGETQYF. CDR3 nucleotides: TGCAGTGCTAGAGATGCGAGGACAGGGGGGGAGACCCAGTACTTC.

The gene calls are TRBV28 and TRBJ1-6; a weak D match, TRBD1 (5 bases). The V end was cut by 2 bases, the J end by 3 bases, with 8 bases between. The CDR3 length is 15 residues. CDR1 and CDR2 (germline): MDHEN, SYDVKM. The CDR3 DNA reads as TGTGCCAGCAGTTTACGACAGCTCTATAATTCACCCCTCCACTTT. Its protein product is CASSLRQLYNSPLHF. Looking up the rest from reference TRBV28 and TRBJ1-6 gives the full variable domain: DVKVTQSSRYLVKRTGEKVFLECVQDMDHENMFWYRQDPGLGLRLIYFSYDVKMKEKGDIPEGYSVSREKKERFSLILESASTNQTSMYLCASSLRQLYNSPLHFGNGTRLTVT.

The chain employs TRBV15 and TRBJ1-3; D may be TRBD1 (6 bases). The CDR3 is 16 amino acids. CDR1 and CDR2 (germline): LNHNV, YYDKDF (reference sequence). V dropped 2 bases and J dropped 2 bases, with 13 bases sitting between them. Here the CDR3 reads CATSRPGGGTGNTIYF. The CDR3 nucleotides are TGTGCCACCAGCAGACCTGGAGGGGGAACTGGAAACACCATATATTTT.

This clonotype was seen a few times. The chain employs TRBV20-1 and TRBJ2-7; weak D call: TRBD2 (6 bases). Trimming shortened V by 5 bases and J by 4 bases, and 21 bases separated the two germline ends. This CDR3 has 15 amino acids. CDR1 DFQATT and CDR2 SNEGSKA come from the germline V gene (reference sequence). The CDR3 protein is CSAFLQGGDWYEQYF. The CDR3 bases are TGCAGTGCTTTCTTGCAAGGAGGGGACTGGTACGAGCAGTACTTC.

This clonotype appeared many times. The gene calls are TRBV10-3 and TRBJ2-4, with D unclear. Trimming took off 4 bases at V and 0 bases at J, with 7 bases between the two ends. Germline V gene lookup returns CDR1 ENHRY and CDR2 SYGVKD. CDR3 size: 14 residues. The DNA of the CDR3 is TGTGCCATCAGTGTTGGGGTAGCCAAAAACATTCAGTACTTC. The encoded protein is CAISVGVAKNIQYF.

The chain employs TRBV20-1 and TRBJ2-3, with unresolved D. Trimming removed 0 bases at V and 6 bases at J, with 7 bases between. This CDR3 is 12 amino acids long. CDR1 and CDR2 (germline): DFQATT, SNEGSKA (reference sequence). The CDR3 region has the DNA TGCAGTGCTAGAGATGAGGCGGATACGCAGTATTTT. It specifies CSARDEADTQYF.

The rearrangement links TRBV20-1 to TRBJ1-2, with TRBD1 matching over 7 bases. In germline, CDR1 is DFQATT, CDR2 SNEGSKA (reference sequence). J was trimmed by 2 bases and V by 1 base; bases with no gene match: 4. The CDR3 sequence is 14 residues long. CDR3 amino acids: CSARVGDSNYGYTF. The CDR3 region has the DNA TGCAGTGCTAGAGTGGGGGACAGCAACTATGGCTACACCTTC.

Only a few counts were recorded for this clonotype. The chain joins TRBV12-3 or TRBV12-4 to TRBJ2-1, with TRBD2 matching over 7 bases. The CDR3 runs to 15 residues. V shed 5 bases, J shed 3 bases, and the junction held 7 bases outside the gene matches. Here the CDR3 reads CASSRSGTFYNEQFF. The CDR3 DNA reads as TGTGCCAGCAGTCGCAGCGGGACCTTCTACAATGAGCAGTTCTTC.

The gene calls are TRBV10-3 and TRBJ1-1; D possibly corresponds to TRBD1 (5 bases). Per the germline V gene, CDR1 is ENHRY and CDR2 is SYGVKD. The ends were cut back, 4 bases at V and 0 bases at J, with 12 bases in the middle. This CDR3 contains 15 residues. Here the CDR3 DNA reads TGTGCCATCAGTGCCAGGGAGGGGATGAACACTGAAGCTTTCTTT. Its translation: CAISAREGMNTEAFF.

J is TRBJ1-2 and V is TRBV18; 9 bases line up with TRBD1. The trim removed 1 base at V and 8 bases at J, leaving 5 bases unmatched. The germline V gene has CDR1 KGHSH and CDR2 LQKENI. This CDR3 comprises 14 residues. The CDR3 loop is CASSPLDRGWGYTF. CDR3 coding DNA: TGTGCCAGCTCACCACTGGACAGGGGATGGGGCTACACCTTC. The full variable domain, rest sourced from reference TRBV18 and TRBJ1-2, is NAGVMQNPRHLVRRRGQEARLRCSPMKGHSHVYWYRQLPEEGLKFMVYLQKENIIDESGMPKERFSAEFPKEGPSILRIQQVVRGDSAAYFCASSPLDRGWGYTFGSGTRLTVV.

In its sample, this clonotype was seen a few times. At one end the junction does not follow the germline gene, possibly because of a read error. The V gene is TRBV28, the J gene TRBJ2-5; D might be TRBD2 (6 bases). This CDR3 region has 15 residues. CDR1 and CDR2 (germline): MDHEN, SYDVKM. This CDR3 is CASSLFVGSGETQYF. The CDR3 DNA reads TGTGCCAGCAGCTTATTCGTCGGGAGTGGTGAGACCCAGTACTTC.